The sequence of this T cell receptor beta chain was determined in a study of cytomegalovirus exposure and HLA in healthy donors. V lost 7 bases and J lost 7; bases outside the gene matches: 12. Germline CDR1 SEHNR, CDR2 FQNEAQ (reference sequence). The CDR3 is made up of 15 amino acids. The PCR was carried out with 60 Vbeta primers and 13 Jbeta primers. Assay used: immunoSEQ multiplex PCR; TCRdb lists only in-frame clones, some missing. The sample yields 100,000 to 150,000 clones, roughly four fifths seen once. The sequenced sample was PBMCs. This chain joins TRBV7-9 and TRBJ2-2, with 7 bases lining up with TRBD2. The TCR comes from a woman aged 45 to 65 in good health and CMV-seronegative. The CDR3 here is CASTKEGTKLGELFF. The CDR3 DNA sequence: TGTGCCAGCACAAAGGAAGGGACTAAGCTCGGGGAGCTGTTTTTT.